This note documents a single TCR beta chain sequence. This entry is derived from a study of blood T cell repertoires in COVID-19. Per the original data handling: Reference gene primer amplification in the assay estimated nucleated cell counts. Data came from immunoSEQ multiplex PCR; TCRdb stores just in-frame clones and leaves some out. V and J calls plus clone size are reproduced from that table; the DNA served to infer D and trimming. The repertoire holds 310,000 or so clones, with approximately 86% as singletons. The clonotype comes from a man in his 70s with acute or convalescent COVID-19. The sample comprised peripheral blood.

DNA of the CDR3: TGCGCCAGCAGCTTGCTCGGGAGGGTGTCCGAGCAGTACTTC. It yields the protein CASSLLGRVSEQYF. The rearrangement uses TRBV5-1 and TRBJ2-7, with TRBD2 matching 8 bases. The V gene end was trimmed by 1 base and the J gene end by 6 bases; junction bases not matched to a gene: 6. This CDR3 is 14 amino acids long. Looked up from germline, CDR1 is SGHRS and CDR2 is YFSETQ. Full variable domain (rest looked up from reference TRBV5-1 and TRBJ2-7): KAGVTQTPRYLIKTRGQQVTLSCSPISGHRSVSWYQQTPGQGLQFLFEYFSETQRNKGNFPGRFSGRQFSNSRSEMNVSTLELGDSALYLCASSLLGRVSEQYFGPGTRLTVT.